The following is a T cell receptor (beta chain) sequence with its context. The antigen remains undetermined. A J-beta primer mix and a sample-barcoded 5' primer were used in a second PCR of about 6 to 12 cycles. Every molecule of cDNA carried a tag from a template-switch adaptor with 12 random nucleotides. TCRdb independently ran MiXCR on the 5' RACE reads; one entry per CDR3 protein. The data contain over a million distinct CDR3 sequences, less than 50% of them seen just once; the ten biggest clones take up 15% to 20%. The sample comes from a study of blood T cells in healthy people across ages. Points from the study as a whole: As age increased, TCR beta diversity per million T cells fell in a roughly linear fashion.

Each of the donors had 8 to 10 milliliters of peripheral blood drawn into EDTA-treated Vacutainer tubes. This CDR3 region has 19 residues. J lost 2 bases, V lost 3 bases, and 13 bases had no gene match. Looked up from germline, CDR1 is LGHNA and CDR2 is YNFKEQ. The chain couples TRBV4-2 to TRBJ2-7; TRBD2 agrees at 13 bases. Material: blood. This receptor was obtained from a woman aged 55-69 years in good health. The DNA for the CDR3 is TGTGCCAGCAGCCATCCGGGACTAGCGGGACGCGGTTCGGCCTACGAGCAGTACTTC. It translates to CASSHPGLAGRGSAYEQYF.